The 23 T cell receptor beta chains in this list originate from one sample, sequenced in a study of blood T cell repertoires in COVID-19. Assay used: immunoSEQ multiplex PCR; TCRdb lists only in-frame clones, some missing. The sample includes over 15,000 clones, roughly 93% of them seen just once. Specimen: peripheral blood. These receptors all come from a human donor in a cohort sampled during active COVID-19.

This rearrangement joins TRBV7-2 to TRBJ1-1; 9 bases fit TRBD1. The J segment lost 6 bases and the V segment lost 5 bases, leaving 7 bases of the junction unmatched. Germline CDR1 and CDR2: SGHTA and FQGNSA. The CDR3 contains 14 residues. The chain's CDR3 is CASSPIQGAPEAFF. CDR3 nucleotide sequence: TGTGCCAGCAGCCCCATACAGGGGGCCCCTGAAGCTTTCTTT.

This clone has just one count. This chain uses TRBV29-1 with TRBJ1-1; D is unclear. Germline assignment: CDR1 SQVTM and CDR2 ANQGSEA. The V end was cut by 7 bases, the J end by 1 base, with 10 bases between. CDR3 length equals 12 residues. CDR3 sequence reads: CSAQVANTEAFF. The CDR3 coding sequence is TGCAGCGCCCAGGTGGCGAACACTGAAGCTTTCTTT. The full variable domain, with the rest looked up from reference TRBV29-1 and TRBJ1-1, is SAVISQKPSRDICQRGTSLTIQCQVDSQVTMMFWYRQQPGQSLTLIATANQGSEATYESGFVIDKFPISRPNLTFSTLTVSNMSPEDSSIYLCSAQVANTEAFFGQGTRLTVV.

The CDR3 DNA is TGTGCCAGCAGTTCGGGACTAGCGAGCTACGAGCAGTACTTC. Translated, it gives CASSSGLASYEQYF. The chain has TRBV28 and TRBJ2-7; 10 positions match TRBD2. CDR1 MDHEN and CDR2 SYDVKM come from the germline V gene. This CDR3 is 14 amino acids long. Losses at the gene ends were 4 bases for V and 3 bases for J; bases not matched to a gene: 3.

This sequence joins TRBV18 and TRBJ2-7, with D possibly TRBD2 on 5 matching bases. Germline V gene data show CDR1 as KGHSH and CDR2 as LQKENI. Trimming pared 3 bases from V and 2 bases from J, leaving 8 bases between. This CDR3 spans 13 amino acids. The CDR3 region is CASSPGDTYEQYF. Here the CDR3 DNA reads TGTGCCAGCTCACCGGGAGATACCTACGAGCAGTACTTC.

V gene TRBV30 combines with J gene TRBJ2-2; no reliable D call. V was clipped by 1 base and J by 10 bases, with 7 bases between them. The CDR3 contains 11 residues. Germline V CDR1 and CDR2: GTSNPN, SVGIG (reference sequence). CDR3 bases: TGTGCCTGGAGTGACGCAGAGGAGCTGTTTTTT. Its translation: CAWSDAEELFF.

The genes are TRBV6-5 and TRBJ2-7; tentatively, D is TRBD1 (5 bases). CDR3 size: 13 residues. Trimming took 4 bases from V and 3 from J, leaving 10 bases between them. Germline-derived CDR1 and CDR2 are MNHEY and SVGAGI. The CDR3 DNA is TGTGCCAGCAGTTCAACGACAGTCTACGAGCAGTACTTC. Its protein is CASSSTTVYEQYF.

The chain has TRBV11-1 and TRBJ2-5, with 10 bases fitting TRBD1. This CDR3 has 14 residues. V shed 6 bases and J 4 bases; nucleotides not matched to a gene: 5. Germline-derived CDR1 and CDR2 are SGHAT and FQDESV (reference sequence). CDR3 sequence reads: CASRVTGGGETQYF. The CDR3 DNA reads TGTGCCAGCAGGGTGACAGGGGGCGGAGAGACCCAGTACTTC.

The chain joins TRBV3-1 (or the pseudogene TRBV3-2) to TRBJ2-2, with a weak D call TRBD2 (6 bases). The ends were cut back, 1 base at V and 0 bases at J, with 15 bases in the middle. This CDR3 has 18 residues. Germline V gives CDR1 LGHDT, CDR2 YNNKEL (reference sequence). The CDR3 coding sequence is TGTGCCAGCAGCCAAGGCCCTAGCGCCCCGGCGAACACCGGGGAGCTGTTTTTT. It specifies CASSQGPSAPANTGELFF.

CDR3 DNA sequence: TGTGCCAGCAGCATGGCTAGCGGTAGCACAGATACGCAGTATTTT. This gives the protein CASSMASGSTDTQYF. The chain uses TRBV9 and TRBJ2-3, with 7 bases that match TRBD2. The germline gives CDR1 SGDLS, CDR2 YYNGEE. This CDR3 contains 15 residues. J lost 0 bases, V lost 4 bases, and 5 bases had no gene match.

This clone was observed once. V usage is TRBV6-2 or TRBV6-3 and J usage is TRBJ2-7, with D tentatively TRBD1 (7 bases). The CDR3 spans 16 residues. CDR1 and CDR2 from the germline V gene are MNHEY and SVGEGT. The V and J ends lost 0 bases and 1 base respectively, with 13 bases between them. CDR3 bases: TGTGCCAGCAGTTACTCGGAGGGGGCAGGGTCCTACGAGCAGTACTTC. It is translated as CASSYSEGAGSYEQYF.

The chain joins TRBV6-2 or TRBV6-3 to TRBJ1-5; no reliable D call. Per germline, CDR1 MNHEY and CDR2 SVGEGT. There are 14 residues in the CDR3. V was pared by 1 base and J by 0 bases, with 4 bases between. The CDR3 nucleotides read TGTGCCAGCAGTTACTTCGTTAGCAATCAGCCCCAGCATTTT. Protein: CASSYFVSNQPQHF.

The chain uses TRBV4-2 and TRBJ2-2, with D possibly being TRBD2 (6 bases). Germline values: CDR1 LGHNA, CDR2 YNFKEQ. The CDR3 is made up of 16 amino acids. V lost 1 base and J lost 1, with 10 bases in between. DNA of the CDR3: TGTGCCAGCAGCCAAGGTACGGGAGTGAACACCGGGGAGCTGTTTTTT. This encodes CASSQGTGVNTGELFF.

The rearrangement joins TRBV4-2 to TRBJ2-1, with 7 bases matching TRBD2. The CDR3 consists of 16 residues. Germline V gene sequence: CDR1 LGHNA, CDR2 YNFKEQ. Germline trimming cut 0 bases from V and 8 bases from J; bases unmatched to any gene: 10. Written as DNA, the CDR3 is TGTGCCAGCAGCCAAGAAGCGGGGACCTCTTTGTATGAGCAGTTCTTC. It codes for CASSQEAGTSLYEQFF.

J is TRBJ1-1 and V is TRBV25-1, with D hard to call. Trimming stripped 2 bases from V and 2 bases from J, with 6 bases between. The CDR3 spans 13 residues. Germline values: CDR1 MGHDK, CDR2 SYGVNS. CDR3 sequence (DNA): TGTGCCAGCAGTGAAGGAGGCAACACTGAAGCTTTCTTT. It codes for CASSEGGNTEAFF. Based on the CDR3 plus reference TRBV25-1 and TRBJ1-1, the full variable domain is EADIYQTPRYLVIGTGKKITLECSQTMGHDKMYWYQQDPGMELHLIHYSYGVNSTEKGDLSSESTVSRIRTEHFPLTLESARPSHTSQYLCASSEGGNTEAFFGQGTRLTVV.

The CDR3 sequence is CASSLTGWNEQYF. The CDR3 coding sequence is TGCGCCAGCAGCTTAACAGGGTGGAACGAGCAGTACTTC. J is TRBJ2-7 and V is TRBV5-1, with a tentative D call TRBD1 (6 bases). CDR3 size: 13 residues. V was clipped by 2 bases and J by 5 bases, with 11 bases between them. Germline CDR1 is SGHRS and CDR2 is YFSETQ.

The CDR3, as DNA: TGTGCCAGCAGAGGCACGAGGGGGTCTGGGGCCAACGTCCTGACTTTC. It codes for CASRGTRGSGANVLTF. The J gene is TRBJ2-6, the V gene TRBV9; D is possibly TRBD1 (6 bases). Germline CDR1 is SGDLS and CDR2 is YYNGEE. V was cut by 5 bases and J by 1 base, with 13 bases left in between. This CDR3 has 16 residues.

This clone was seen a few times. The chain employs TRBV4-2 and TRBJ2-7; 7 bases agree with TRBD2. CDR1 is LGHNA, CDR2 YNFKEQ, per germline. V dropped 0 bases and J dropped 3; count of bases not matched to a gene: 8. The CDR3 spans 16 residues. CDR3 amino acids: CASSQDASGANYEQYF. The CDR3 nucleotides are TGTGCCAGCAGCCAAGACGCCAGCGGGGCAAACTACGAGCAGTACTTC.

The J gene is TRBJ2-3, the V gene TRBV6-1; weak D call: TRBD2 (6 bases). CDR3 length: 15 residues. CDR1 and CDR2 from the germline V gene are MNHNS and SASEGT. Trimming pared 3 bases from V and 4 bases from J, leaving 14 bases between. CDR3 protein: CASSDVGRGADTQYF. DNA for the CDR3: TGTGCCAGCAGTGACGTCGGGAGAGGGGCAGATACGCAGTATTTT.

The V gene is TRBV7-8, the J gene TRBJ1-2, with 9 bases lining up with TRBD1. The CDR3 contains 17 residues. J gave up 4 bases and V 5 bases, and 14 bases lay outside the gene matches. The germline gives CDR1 SGHVS, CDR2 FQNEAQ. The CDR3 region has the DNA TGTGCCAGCAGCCATTACCCTACAGGGGGCAAGGGCTATGGCTACACCTTC. This translates into CASSHYPTGGKGYGYTF.

Only one count was recorded for this clone. V usage is TRBV7-9 and J usage is TRBJ2-7; maybe TRBD1 (5 bases). There are 14 residues in the CDR3. Deletions cut 1 base from V and 0 bases from J, with 7 bases between. Germline loops: CDR1 SEHNR, CDR2 FQNEAQ (reference sequence). CDR3 region: CASSLGQPSYEQYF. CDR3 bases: TGTGCCAGCAGCTTAGGACAGCCCTCCTACGAGCAGTACTTC.

The chain carries TRBV28 and TRBJ1-2, with 9 bases matching TRBD1. Germline CDR1 MDHEN, CDR2 SYDVKM. Trimming removed 4 bases from V and 0 bases from J; junction bases left unmatched: 9. The CDR3 sequence is 17 residues long. The CDR3 DNA reads as TGTGCCAGCAGTTCCCCGACAGGGGGTTTAGCTAACTATGGCTACACCTTC. Translation: CASSSPTGGLANYGYTF.

CDR3 coding DNA: TGCAGTGCTAGTGACCCTGGACAGGAGTCTGAAGCTTTCTTT. Its protein product is CSASDPGQESEAFF. V usage is TRBV20-1 and J usage is TRBJ1-1; 7 positions agree with TRBD1. J was trimmed by 6 bases and V by 3 bases; bases with no gene match: 10. The CDR3 runs 14 residues. Germline V gene sequence: CDR1 DFQATT, CDR2 SNEGSKA (reference sequence).

Comments on this clone: One end of the junction varies from germline; a read error may be responsible. This chain links TRBV4-1 with TRBJ1-2; the D is unclear. The length of the CDR3 is 14 residues. Looked up from germline, CDR1 is MGHRA and CDR2 is YSYEKL. The CDR3 here is CASSKDPSNYGYTF. Here the CDR3 DNA reads TGCGCCAGCAGCAAAGACCCGAGTAACTATGGCTACACCTTC.